This entry is about one T cell receptor (beta chain). The time point was: pretreatment peripheral blood. Metastatic or locally advanced urothelial carcinoma was present in the patients. The data were obtained in a study of PD-L1 blockade in urothelial cancer. Study-level information: Most patients, about 90% of the roughly 29, were males with bladder-origin cancer. Blood was tested 3 weeks (second dose) and 6 weeks into treatment. Median T cell yield per blood sample was 110,000 to 150,000 cells.

Profiled with immunoSEQ multiplex PCR; TCRdb holds only in-frame clones, not every one. The table has roughly 63,000 clones, roughly 79% seen once; the top ten hold around 5.7%. Sequencing used PBMCs, obtained around atezolizumab (anti-PD-L1) treatment. This receptor was taken from a man between 65 and 80 years old with urothelial cancer.

CDR3: CASSLGPAFEQYF. The CDR3, as DNA: TGTGCCAGCAGCTTAGGGCCTGCCTTCGAGCAGTACTTC. V is TRBV7-2 and J is TRBJ2-7; D uncertain. The germline V gene has CDR1 SGHTA and CDR2 FQGNSA. V was cut by 1 base and J by 6 bases, with 10 bases left in between. This CDR3 is built from 13 residues. Full variable domain (remainder filled in from reference TRBV7-2 and TRBJ2-7): GAGVSQSPSNKVTEKGKDVELRCDPISGHTALYWYRQSLGQGLEFLIYFQGNSAPDKSGLPSDRFSAERTGGSVSTLTIQRTQQEDSAVYLCASSLGPAFEQYFGPGTRLTVT.